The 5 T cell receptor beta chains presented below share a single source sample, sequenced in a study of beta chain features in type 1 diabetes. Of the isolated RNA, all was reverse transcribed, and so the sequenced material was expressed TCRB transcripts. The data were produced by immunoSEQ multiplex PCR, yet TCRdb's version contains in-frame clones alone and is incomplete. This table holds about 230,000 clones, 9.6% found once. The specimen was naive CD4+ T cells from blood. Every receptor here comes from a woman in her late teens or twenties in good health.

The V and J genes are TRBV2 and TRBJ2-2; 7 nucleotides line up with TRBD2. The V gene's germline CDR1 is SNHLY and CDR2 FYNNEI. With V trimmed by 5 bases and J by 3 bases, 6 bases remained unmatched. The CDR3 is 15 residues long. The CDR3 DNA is TGTGCCAGCAGTCCTAGCGGAGGGGACACCGGGGAGCTGTTTTTT. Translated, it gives CASSPSGGDTGELFF.

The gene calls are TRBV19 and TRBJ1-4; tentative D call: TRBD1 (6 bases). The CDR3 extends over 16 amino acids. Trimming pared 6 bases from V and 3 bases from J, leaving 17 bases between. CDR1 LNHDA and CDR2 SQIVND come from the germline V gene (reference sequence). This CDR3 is CASSQGTWGANEKLFF. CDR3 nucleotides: TGTGCCAGTAGCCAGGGGACGTGGGGCGCTAATGAAAAACTGTTTTTT.

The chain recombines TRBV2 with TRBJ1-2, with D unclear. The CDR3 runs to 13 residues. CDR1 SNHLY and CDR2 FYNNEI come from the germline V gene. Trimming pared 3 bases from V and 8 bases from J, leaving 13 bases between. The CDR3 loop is CASSDFASEGYTF. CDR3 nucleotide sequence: TGTGCCAGCAGTGATTTTGCCTCGGAGGGCTACACCTTC.

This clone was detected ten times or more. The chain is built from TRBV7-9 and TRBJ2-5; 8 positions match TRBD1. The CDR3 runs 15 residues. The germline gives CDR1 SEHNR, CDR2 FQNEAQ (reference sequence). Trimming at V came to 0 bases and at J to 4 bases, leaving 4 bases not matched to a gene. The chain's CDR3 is CASSLAHTGGETQYF. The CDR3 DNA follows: TGTGCCAGCAGCTTAGCGCATACAGGGGGAGAGACCCAGTACTTC.

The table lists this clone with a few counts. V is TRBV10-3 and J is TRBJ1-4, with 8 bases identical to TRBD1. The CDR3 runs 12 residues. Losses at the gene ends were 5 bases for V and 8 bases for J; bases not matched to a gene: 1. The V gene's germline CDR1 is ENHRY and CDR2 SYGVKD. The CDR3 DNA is TGTGCCATCAGTCGGGACAGGGAAAAACTGTTTTTT. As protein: CAISRDREKLFF.